Sequencing of this T cell receptor beta chain was carried out in a study of blood T cells in healthy people across ages. This CDR3 spans 15 amino acids. Trimming stripped 0 bases from V and 7 bases from J, with 12 bases between. Germline loops: CDR1 LGHNA, CDR2 YSLEER. Study-wide results and limits: PBMCs were not sorted, which prevented a conclusive comparison of naive versus antigen-experienced cells.

Combining a sample-barcoded 5' primer with a J-beta primer mix, a second PCR ran for 7 to 11 cycles. Each cDNA molecule, via a template-switch adaptor with 12 random nucleotides, was tagged. TCRdb ran MiXCR on the 5' RACE reads and lists one entry per CDR3 protein. The sample contains about 900,000 distinct CDR3 sequences, approximately 49% of which appear only once. Concerning this clonotype itself: The target antigen is unknown.

Donors gave around 10 milliliters of peripheral blood apiece. There were at least 5 micrograms of total RNA extracted from every sample. The chain combines TRBV4-3 with TRBJ1-4, with a possible D match to TRBD1 (5 bases). Sequenced: blood. The origin of this receptor is a man under 40 in good health. CDR3 coding DNA: TGCGCCAGCAGCCAAGATTTGGGGGTTGGTGAAAAACTGTTTTTT. Amino acids: CASSQDLGVGEKLFF.